This T cell receptor beta chain was documented in a study of blood T cell repertoires in COVID-19. The table lists this clone with a few counts. The repertoire was sequenced with immunoSEQ multiplex PCR; TCRdb's copy has only in-frame clones and lacks some. Of 340,000 or so clones in the sample, around 87% were seen once. Germline lookup yields CDR1 MNHNS and CDR2 SASEGT. This CDR3 region has 18 residues. V shed 3 bases, J shed 3 bases, and the junction held 9 bases outside the gene matches. The chain recombines TRBV6-1 with TRBJ2-3; 13 nucleotides match TRBD2. The sequence derives from a man in his fifties with active or convalescent COVID-19. Specimen: peripheral blood. This CDR3 reads CASSERLAGGGRTDTQYF. The DNA for the CDR3 is TGTGCCAGCAGTGAGAGACTAGCGGGAGGAGGGAGGACAGATACGCAGTATTTT.